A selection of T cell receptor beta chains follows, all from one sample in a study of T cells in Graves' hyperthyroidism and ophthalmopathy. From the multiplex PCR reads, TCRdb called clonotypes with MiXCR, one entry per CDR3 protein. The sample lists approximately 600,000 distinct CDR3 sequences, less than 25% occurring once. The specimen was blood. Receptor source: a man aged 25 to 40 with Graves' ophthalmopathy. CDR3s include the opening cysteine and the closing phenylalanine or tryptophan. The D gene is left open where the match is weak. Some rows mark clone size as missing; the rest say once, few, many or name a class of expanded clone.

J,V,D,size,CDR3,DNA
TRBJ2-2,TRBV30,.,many,CAWSRDGDTGELFF,TGTGCCTGGTCCCGGGACGGAGACACCGGGGAGCTGTTTTTT
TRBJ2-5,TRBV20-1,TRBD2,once,CSAGYDAGTTPIETQYF,TGCAGTGCTGGGTACGATGCCGGGACTACCCCGATAGAGACCCAGTACTTC
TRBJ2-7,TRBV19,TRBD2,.,CASSSQRETQYEQYF,TGTGCCAGTAGTAGCCAGCGGGAGACTCAGTACGAGCAGTACTTC
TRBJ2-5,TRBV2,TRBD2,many,CASSEGTSGKETQYF,TGTGCCAGCAGTGAGGGGACTAGCGGTAAAGAGACCCAGTACTTC
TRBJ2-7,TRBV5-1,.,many,CASSPGPGTYEQYF,TGCGCCAGCAGCCCGGGACCTGGCACCTACGAGCAGTACTTC
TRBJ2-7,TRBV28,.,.,CASGGDDHEQYF,TGTGCCAGCGGGGGTGACGACCACGAGCAGTACTTC
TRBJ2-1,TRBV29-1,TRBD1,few,CSVVPSDRGRDNEQFF,TGCAGCGTTGTACCTTCGGACAGGGGGCGAGATAATGAGCAGTTCTTC
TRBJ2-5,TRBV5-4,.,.,CASSQPGRETQYF,TGTGCCAGCAGCCAACCGGGTCGAGAGACCCAGTACTTC
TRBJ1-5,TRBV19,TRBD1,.,CASGGYATGGSNQPQHF,TGTGCCAGCGGAGGGTACGCGACAGGGGGTAGCAATCAGCCCCAGCATTTT
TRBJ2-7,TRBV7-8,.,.,CASSSQTRTSSYEQYF,TGTGCCAGCAGCTCCCAGACCAGGACATCTTCCTACGAGCAGTACTTC
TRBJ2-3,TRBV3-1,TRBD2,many,CASSRRVAGDAQYF,TGTGCCAGCAGCCGCCGGGTAGCGGGAGACGCGCAGTATTTT
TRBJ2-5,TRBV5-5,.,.,CASIGQTDLQETQYF,TGTGCCAGCATCGGACAGACCGACCTCCAAGAGACCCAGTACTTC
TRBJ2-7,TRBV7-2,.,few,CASSISRARSYEQYF,TGTGCCAGCAGCATAAGCAGGGCCCGCTCCTACGAGCAGTACTTC
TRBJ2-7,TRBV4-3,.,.,CASSQDWVGREQYF,TGCGCCAGCAGCCAAGATTGGGTAGGGCGGGAGCAGTACTTC
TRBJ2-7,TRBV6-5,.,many,CASSYLGRDRDEQYF,TGTGCCAGCAGTTACTTAGGGCGGGATCGGGACGAGCAGTACTTC
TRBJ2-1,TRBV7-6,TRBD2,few,CASSLVWGSGIGNEQFF,TGTGCCAGCAGCTTAGTATGGGGTAGCGGGATAGGAAATGAGCAGTTCTTC
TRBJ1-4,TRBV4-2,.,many,CASSQELGARNEKLFF,TGTGCCAGCAGCCAAGAACTGGGGGCGCGGAATGAAAAACTGTTTTTT
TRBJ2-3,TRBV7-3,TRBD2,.,CASSSLAGGPGTQYF,TGTGCCAGCAGCTCACTAGCGGGAGGGCCTGGTACGCAGTATTTT
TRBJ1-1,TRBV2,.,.,CASRRGLTEAFF,TGTGCCAGCAGAAGGGGACTCACTGAAGCTTTCTTT
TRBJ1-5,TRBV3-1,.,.,CASSPTSGNQPQHF,TGTGCCAGCAGTCCCACGAGCGGCAATCAGCCCCAGCATTTT
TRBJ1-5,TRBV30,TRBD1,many,CAWRVRGPNQPQHF,TGTGCCTGGAGGGTAAGGGGGCCCAATCAGCCCCAGCATTTT
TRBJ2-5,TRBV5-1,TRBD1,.,CASSQERGTGETQYF,TGCGCCAGCAGCCAAGAGAGGGGGACAGGGGAGACCCAGTACTTC
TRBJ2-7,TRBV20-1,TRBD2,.,CSATSGKSYEQYF,TGCAGTGCTACTAGCGGGAAGTCCTACGAGCAGTACTTC
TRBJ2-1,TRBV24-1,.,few,CATTASLPGYNEQFF,TGTGCCACCACCGCTAGCTTGCCGGGGTACAATGAGCAGTTCTTC
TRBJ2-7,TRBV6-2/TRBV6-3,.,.,CASSYSYHRQYF,TGTGCCAGCAGTTACTCTTATCATCGGCAGTACTTC
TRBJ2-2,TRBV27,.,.,CASSSHLTGELFF,TGTGCCAGCAGTTCCCACCTAACCGGGGAGCTGTTTTTT
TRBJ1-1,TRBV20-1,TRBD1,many,CSAQQGNENTEAFF,TGCAGTGCGCAACAGGGGAATGAGAACACTGAAGCTTTCTTT
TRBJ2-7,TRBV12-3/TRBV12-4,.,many,CASSFRAVSPYEQYF,TGTGCCAGCAGTTTTCGGGCGGTGAGCCCCTACGAGCAGTACTTC
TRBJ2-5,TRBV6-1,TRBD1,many,CASRWTGFGVQETQYF,TGTGCCAGCAGGTGGACAGGGTTTGGGGTCCAAGAGACCCAGTACTTC
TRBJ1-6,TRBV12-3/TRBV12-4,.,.,CASTPTGRDNSPLHF,TGTGCCAGCACTCCAACGGGGCGCGATAATTCACCCCTCCACTTT
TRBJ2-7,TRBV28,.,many,CASSLPGPGKEYF,TGTGCCAGCAGTCTTCCTGGGCCCGGTAAGGAGTACTTC
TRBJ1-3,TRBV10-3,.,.,CAISERTPSSGNTIYF,TGTGCCATCAGTGAACGGACCCCAAGCTCTGGAAACACCATATATTTT
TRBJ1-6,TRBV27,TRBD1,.,CASSSDRVNNSPLHF,TGTGCCAGCAGTTCGGACAGGGTGAATAATTCACCCCTCCACTTT
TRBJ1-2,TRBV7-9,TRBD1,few,CASSFRTGDNYGYTF,TGTGCCAGCAGCTTCAGGACAGGGGACAACTATGGCTACACCTTC
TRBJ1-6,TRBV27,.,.,CASSQTGLGNSPLHF,TGTGCCAGCAGTCAAACAGGGCTGGGTAATTCACCCCTCCACTTT
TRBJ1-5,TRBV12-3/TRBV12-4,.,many,CASRLQGSHQPQHF,TGTGCCAGCAGACTCCAGGGAAGTCATCAGCCCCAGCATTTT
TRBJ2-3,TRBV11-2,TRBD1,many,CASSSKTGFRITDTQYF,TGTGCCAGCAGCTCTAAGACAGGGTTTAGGATCACAGATACGCAGTATTTT
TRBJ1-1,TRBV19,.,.,CASSTTALNTEAFF,TGTGCCAGTAGTACGACAGCCTTGAACACTGAAGCTTTCTTT
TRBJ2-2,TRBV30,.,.,CAWSSDTGELFF,TGTGCCTGGAGTAGCGACACCGGGGAGCTGTTTTTT
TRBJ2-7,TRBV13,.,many,CASRIGTGVTVEQYF,TGTGCCAGCAGAATCGGGACGGGAGTAACAGTTGAGCAGTACTTC
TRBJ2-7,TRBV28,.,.,CASSRRITYEQYF,TGTGCCAGCAGCCGACGGATTACCTACGAGCAGTACTTC
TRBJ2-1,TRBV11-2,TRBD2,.,CASSPLSGLVGAVYNEQFF,TGTGCCAGCAGCCCCCTCTCGGGACTAGTGGGGGCCGTATACAATGAGCAGTTCTTC
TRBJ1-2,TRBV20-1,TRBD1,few,CSASRDSRANYGYTF,TGCAGTGCTAGTAGGGACAGCCGTGCGAACTATGGCTACACCTTC
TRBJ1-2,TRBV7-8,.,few,CASSLYERGAGGYTF,TGTGCCAGCAGCTTATATGAACGGGGGGCTGGTGGCTACACCTTC
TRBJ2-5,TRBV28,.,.,CASSLLTYQETQYF,TGTGCCAGCAGTTTGCTCACGTACCAAGAGACCCAGTACTTC
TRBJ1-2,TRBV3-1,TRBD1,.,CASSQRDRVLRAGYTF,TGTGCCAGCAGCCAAAGGGACAGGGTCCTCAGGGCTGGCTACACCTTC
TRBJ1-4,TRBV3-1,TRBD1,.,CASSFRDSDEKLFF,TGTGCCAGCAGCTTTAGGGACAGTGATGAAAAACTGTTTTTT
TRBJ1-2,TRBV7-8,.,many,CASSFGPGSNYGYTF,TGTGCCAGCAGCTTTGGTCCGGGATCTAACTATGGCTACACCTTC
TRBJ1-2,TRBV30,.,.,CAWSRGYGYTF,TGTGCCTGGAGTCGCGGCTATGGCTACACCTTC
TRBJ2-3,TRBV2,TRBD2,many,CASSELTSGRTTDTQYF,TGTGCCAGCAGTGAACTGACTAGCGGGAGGACCACAGATACGCAGTATTTT